This entry features one T cell receptor beta chain sequence. Its antigen is currently unknown. The DNA ends 3 residues before the CDR3 does, and the rest of the CDR3 is filled in from the germline J gene. These data come from a study of T cells in women clearing cervical HPV infection. Broader study findings: Repertoire richness, not evenness, was significantly elevated in CIN3+ cases versus controls. A classifier using richness and V gene abundances reached an AUC of more than 0.75. TRBV6-7 abundance was lower in cases than controls (around 0.11% versus 0.16%).

Only in-frame clones appear in the TCRdb table, and some are missing; sequencing was by immunoSEQ multiplex PCR. This repertoire includes 21,000 or so clones. The CDR3 contains 14 residues. CDR1 and CDR2 from the germline V gene are SGHNT and YYREEE (reference sequence). Trimming removed 2 bases at V and 0 bases at J, with 8 bases between. The specimen sequenced was blood buffy coat. The origin of this receptor is a woman between 18 and 75 years old with a cervical HPV16 infection that either progressed to CIN3+ or cleared (not recorded which). The chain couples TRBV5-4 to TRBJ2-5; D unresolved. Incomplete CDR3 DNA: TGTGCCAGCAGCTTTAGCTCGTACCAAGAGACC. Translating it yields CASSFSSYQET. The complete CDR3 protein is CASSFSSYQETQYF.